These 18 T cell receptor beta chains came from one sample sequenced in a study of T cells in Graves' hyperthyroidism and ophthalmopathy (dated by TCRdb to the late 2010s). Libraries were prepared through multiplex PCR. The sequencer listed for this sample is Illumina HiSeq 2000. Amplification of TCR beta CDR3 regions was carried out from RNA transcripts. The TCR CDR3 was subjected to a first round of RT-PCR using the HTBI primer set and the Qiagen OneStep RT-PCR kit. TCRdb itself trimmed the public reads at Q25 with fastp, ran MiXCR and retained productive beta chains. Under each unique CDR3 protein, matching rows form one entry showing the most common genes and DNA. Across this sample there are about 640,000 distinct CDR3 sequences, with about 20% seen only once. In total, the top ten clones hold over 30% of the sample. Sequenced material: blood. Receptors were obtained from a man aged 25 to 40 with Graves' ophthalmopathy.

The chain employs TRBV6-1 and TRBJ1-1, with D perhaps TRBD1 (6 bases). The CDR3 is made up of 14 amino acids. CDR1 is MNHNS, CDR2 SASEGT, per germline. Deletions cut 5 bases from V and 3 bases from J, with 13 bases between. The CDR3 sequence is CASSSLGGYTEAFF. CDR3 DNA sequence: TGTGCCAGCAGTTCCCTAGGGGGATACACTGAAGCTTTCTTT.

J is TRBJ2-5 and V is TRBV29-1, with D tentatively TRBD2 (6 bases). Trimming took off 1 base at V and 5 bases at J, with 11 bases between the two ends. From germline, CDR1 is SQVTM and CDR2 ANQGSEA. The CDR3 has 13 amino acids. CDR3 DNA sequence: TGCAGCGTTGAAGGTCCCCGGGGGGAGACCCAGTACTTC. This encodes CSVEGPRGETQYF.

A remark on this clonotype: A read error may be the cause here, since a much bigger clone is one base away. This CDR3 is CASSHTRDRGKAPYEQYF. The CDR3 region has the DNA TGTGCCAGCAGTCACACCCGGGACAGAGGGAAAGCGCCCTACGAGCAGTACTTC. The chain has TRBV27 and TRBJ2-7; the match to TRBD1 covers 7 bases. J was trimmed by 2 bases and V by 5 bases; bases with no gene match: 18. The CDR3 has 18 amino acids. Germline CDR1 reads MNHEY; CDR2 reads SMNVEV (reference sequence).

The J gene is TRBJ2-3, the V gene TRBV9, with TRBD2 matching over 8 bases. The ends lost 2 bases at V and 6 bases at J; junction bases unmatched: 8. The CDR3 is 15 amino acids. CDR1 SGDLS and CDR2 YYNGEE come from the germline V gene. This CDR3 reads CASSVYSGKFDTQYF. CDR3 nucleotide sequence: TGTGCCAGCAGCGTCTATAGCGGGAAGTTTGATACGCAGTATTTT.

This chain links TRBV7-9 with TRBJ2-7, with D tentatively TRBD1 or TRBD2 (6 bases each). Germline V gives CDR1 SEHNR, CDR2 FQNEAQ (reference sequence). With 1 base removed from V and 6 bases from J, the gap between germline ends came to 13 bases. The CDR3 extends over 14 amino acids. DNA for the CDR3: TGTGCCAGCAGCTTAGTACCGGGGGCGGGCGAGCAGTACTTC. As protein: CASSLVPGAGEQYF.

This clonotype was counted at least ten times. The CDR3 DNA is TGTGCCAGCAGCTTAGTAGGGCGGGACATGTACAATGAGCAGTTCTTC. Amino acid sequence: CASSLVGRDMYNEQFF. The chain recombines TRBV11-2 with TRBJ2-1, with D tentatively TRBD1 or TRBD2 (6 bases each). The CDR3 contains 16 residues. V gave up 1 base and J gave up 4 bases, with 14 bases separating them. Germline assignment: CDR1 SGHAT and CDR2 FQNNGV.

The chain uses TRBV27 and TRBJ2-7; 8 nucleotides align to TRBD2. There are 14 residues in the CDR3. Germline V gene sequence: CDR1 MNHEY, CDR2 SMNVEV (reference sequence). Losses at the gene ends were 7 bases for V and 1 base for J; bases not matched to a gene: 6. The CDR3 DNA reads TGTGCCAGCAATCCTAGCGGGCGGTCCTACGAGCAGTACTTC. This translates into CASNPSGRSYEQYF.

The rearrangement links TRBV11-3 to TRBJ2-7, with D possibly TRBD1 on 6 matching bases. There are 13 residues in the CDR3. Germline loops: CDR1 SGHNT, CDR2 YENEEA. The V gene lost 5 bases and the J gene lost 5 bases, with 13 bases spanning the gap. The CDR3 is CASSPRNRDEQYF. The DNA of the CDR3 is TGTGCCAGCAGCCCACGCAACAGGGACGAGCAGTACTTC.

The rearrangement joins TRBV12-3 or TRBV12-4 to TRBJ1-5; D might be TRBD1 (6 bases). The V end was cut by 1 base, the J end by 4 bases, with 14 bases between. This CDR3 has 16 amino acids. The CDR3 here is CASSLGGRVENQPQHF. The CDR3 coding sequence is TGTGCCAGCAGTTTAGGGGGGCGTGTTGAGAATCAGCCCCAGCATTTT.

The V call is TRBV3-1, the J call TRBJ1-2; 7 bases line up with TRBD1. The germline V gene encodes CDR1 LGHDT and CDR2 YNNKEL (reference sequence). This CDR3 contains 13 residues. Trimming took 4 bases from V and 6 from J; bases not matched to a gene: 5. The CDR3 region is CASSLTGSDGYTF. CDR3 coding DNA: TGTGCCAGCAGCCTGACAGGGTCCGATGGCTACACCTTC.

The CDR3 bases are TGTGCCAGCAGTTCCGGGACTAGCGGATACCAAGAGACCCAGTACTTC. Translation: CASSSGTSGYQETQYF. The chain has TRBV27 and TRBJ2-5, with TRBD2 matching 11 bases. Germline values: CDR1 MNHEY, CDR2 SMNVEV (reference sequence). The V gene end was trimmed by 4 bases and the J gene end by 0 bases; junction bases not matched to a gene: 4. CDR3 size: 16 residues.

This clonotype appeared many times. The chain combines TRBV20-1 with TRBJ2-2; 7 bases align to TRBD1. The ends lost 3 bases at V and 0 bases at J; junction bases unmatched: 7. CDR1 and CDR2 (germline): DFQATT, SNEGSKA (reference sequence). The CDR3 spans 16 residues. The CDR3 DNA reads as TGCAGTGCTAGTCGGCAGGGGGTCACGAACACCGGGGAGCTGTTTTTT. This sequence encodes CSASRQGVTNTGELFF.

This chain connects TRBV19 to TRBJ1-3; tentative D call: TRBD1 (5 bases). Germline assignment: CDR1 LNHDA and CDR2 SQIVND (reference sequence). The CDR3 spans 18 residues. Trimming removed 7 bases from V and 0 bases from J, with 22 bases in between. The DNA for the CDR3 is TGTGCCAGTACCGATCAAGGAAGACAGTATTTCTCTGGAAACACCATATATTTT. This gives the protein CASTDQGRQYFSGNTIYF.

The sample holds a few counts of this clonotype. The V call is TRBV4-1, the J call TRBJ2-7; no clear D gene. This CDR3 is built from 13 residues. Germline CDR1 is MGHRA and CDR2 is YSYEKL. V was trimmed by 4 bases and J by 7 bases, leaving 14 bases between them. In nucleotides, the CDR3 is TGCGCCAGCAGCCGAGTTGAGGTGGGGGAGCAGTACTTC. Translation: CASSRVEVGEQYF.

The chain couples TRBV7-3 to TRBJ2-3; 7 bases line up with TRBD2. The CDR3 has 13 residues. The V and J ends lost 3 bases and 6 bases, in that order; junction bases with no gene match: 3. Germline V gene data show CDR1 as SGHTA and CDR2 as FQGTGA. CDR3 in amino acids: CASSLGGRDTQYF. The CDR3 bases are TGTGCCAGCAGCTTGGGAGGGCGGGATACGCAGTATTTT.

The table lists this clonotype with many counts. The CDR3 here is CASTHRGGIRTDTQYF. The CDR3 nucleotides are TGTGCCAGCACGCATCGGGGAGGCATTCGCACAGATACGCAGTATTTT. The chain uses TRBV28 and TRBJ2-3; TRBD2 might be the D (6 bases). Trimming pared 7 bases from V and 1 base from J, leaving 18 bases between. Germline V gene lookup returns CDR1 MDHEN and CDR2 SYDVKM. The CDR3 is 16 residues long.

This sequence joins TRBV19 and TRBJ1-2, with 10 nucleotides matching TRBD1. Per germline, CDR1 LNHDA and CDR2 SQIVND (reference sequence). CDR3 size: 14 residues. The junction had 7 bases not matched to a gene; V was cut back by 4 bases and J by 8 bases. For the CDR3, the DNA is TGTGCCAGTAGTACCCGGGACAGGGGAAACGGCTACACCTTC. Protein sequence: CASSTRDRGNGYTF.

In its sample, this clonotype was seen many times. This chain links TRBV19 with TRBJ2-2; D remains unclear. The germline V gene encodes CDR1 LNHDA and CDR2 SQIVND (reference sequence). Deletions cut 9 bases from V and 5 bases from J, with 10 bases between. This CDR3 has 12 amino acids. CDR3 sequence (DNA): TGTGCCAGCTCACCGAGTACCGGGGAGCTGTTTTTT. This encodes CASSPSTGELFF.